A single sample gave rise to the 26 T cell receptor beta chains below, sequenced in a study of blood T cell repertoires in COVID-19. The repertoire was sequenced with immunoSEQ multiplex PCR; TCRdb's copy has only in-frame clones and lacks some. In the table there are over 200,000 clones, over 65% of which are singletons. The sample was peripheral blood. The receptors were gathered from a woman aged 80 or older with acute or convalescent COVID-19.

This clone was observed a few times. The chain couples TRBV7-8 to TRBJ2-1; 8 bases are a match to TRBD2. The germline V gene has CDR1 SGHVS and CDR2 FQNEAQ. Losses at the gene ends were 6 bases for V and 3 bases for J; bases not matched to a gene: 4. The CDR3 length is 14 residues. CDR3 nucleotides: TGTGCCAGCAGACCCAGCGGGGGCTACAATGAGCAGTTCTTC. This translates into CASRPSGGYNEQFF.

The V gene is TRBV6-5, the J gene TRBJ1-3; weak D call: TRBD1 (6 bases). The CDR3 contains 15 residues. V lost 6 bases and J 2 bases, leaving 14 bases between the germline ends. Germline CDR1 and CDR2: MNHEY and SVGAGI. In nucleotides, the CDR3 is TGTGCCAGCAGGGCGGCGGGGGGCACTGGAAACACCATATATTTT. The encoded protein is CASRAAGGTGNTIYF.

The chain carries TRBV7-8 and TRBJ1-2, with TRBD1 as a possible D gene (6 bases). With 0 bases removed from V and 4 bases from J, the gap between germline ends came to 12 bases. CDR1 and CDR2 (germline): SGHVS, FQNEAQ. The CDR3 totals 15 residues. The CDR3 nucleotides are TGTGCCAGCAGCTTAGCGAGACAGGTCAGCTATGGCTACACCTTC. Translated, it gives CASSLARQVSYGYTF.

The chain combines TRBV7-3 with TRBJ2-5; maybe TRBD1 (6 bases). The germline gives CDR1 SGHTA, CDR2 FQGTGA. This CDR3 is 13 amino acids long. Deletions cut 3 bases from V and 1 base from J, with 6 bases between. CDR3 residues: CASSLGAQETQYF. CDR3 nucleotide sequence: TGTGCCAGCAGCTTGGGGGCCCAAGAGACCCAGTACTTC.

The rearrangement links TRBV4-1 to TRBJ2-2; D is unresolved. The germline V gene encodes CDR1 MGHRA and CDR2 YSYEKL. Trimming stripped 5 bases from V and 5 bases from J, with 15 bases between. The CDR3 covers 15 residues. The CDR3 nucleotides read TGCGCCAGCAGCTCCCGTCCCCTTCTGACCGGGGAGCTGTTTTTT. It yields the protein CASSSRPLLTGELFF.

By frequency in the sample, this clone is medium-sized. The J gene is TRBJ1-1, the V gene TRBV29-1, with no clear D. There are 13 residues in the CDR3. Trimming took off 0 bases at V and 7 bases at J, with 12 bases between the two ends. Germline V gene data show CDR1 as SQVTM and CDR2 as ANQGSEA. The CDR3 DNA sequence: TGCAGCGTTGAAGATCGGAGCAGTAATGAAGCTTTCTTT. Its protein is CSVEDRSSNEAFF.

The gene calls are TRBV6-2 or TRBV6-3 and TRBJ1-1; D is unresolved. The ends were cut back, 4 bases at V and 6 bases at J, with 15 bases in the middle. The CDR3 has 14 amino acids. Germline-derived CDR1 and CDR2 are MNHEY and SVGEGT. In DNA, the CDR3 is TGTGCCAGCAGTTCCACCCTTCGTAGCCCTGAAGCTTTCTTT. Its protein product is CASSSTLRSPEAFF.

The V gene is TRBV4-3, the J gene TRBJ2-6; D perhaps matches TRBD2 (5 bases). V was cut by 0 bases and J by 1 base, with 10 bases left in between. Germline V CDR1 and CDR2: LGHNA, YSLEER. This CDR3 is 17 amino acids long. The CDR3 DNA follows: TGCGCCAGCAGCCAAGAGGCGTCGGGATCTGGGGCCAACGTCCTGACTTTC. Its translation is CASSQEASGSGANVLTF.

The CDR3 is CASTISGLGNTIYF. As DNA, the CDR3 is TGTGCCAGTACTATTTCAGGGCTCGGAAACACCATATATTTT. The rearrangement uses TRBV19 and TRBJ1-3; D might be TRBD1 (5 bases). The CDR3 covers 14 residues. V was trimmed by 7 bases and J by 4 bases, leaving 14 bases between them. Germline CDR1 reads LNHDA; CDR2 reads SQIVND (reference sequence). Full variable domain (rest looked up from reference TRBV19 and TRBJ1-3): DGGITQSPKYLFRKEGQNVTLSCEQNLNHDAMYWYRQDPGQGLRLIYYSQIVNDFQKGDIAEGYSVSREKKESFPLTVTSAQKNPTAFYLCASTISGLGNTIYFGEGSWLTVV.

CDR3 residues: CASSLAGTSGRASIYEQYF. CDR3 DNA: TGTGCCAGCAGCTTGGCCGGGACTAGCGGGAGGGCCTCTATTTACGAGCAGTACTTC. This chain uses TRBV5-4 with TRBJ2-7, with 16 positions matching TRBD2. J was trimmed by 4 bases and V by 0 bases; bases with no gene match: 10. This CDR3 is built from 19 residues. Germline CDR1 is SGHNT and CDR2 is YYREEE (reference sequence).

The chain couples TRBV19 to TRBJ1-4; TRBD1 is a possible D gene (5 bases). CDR3 length equals 15 residues. Germline CDR1 is LNHDA and CDR2 is SQIVND (reference sequence). With 6 bases removed from V and 8 bases from J, the gap between germline ends came to 19 bases. CDR3 nucleotides: TGTGCCAGTAGCCCGTGGGACTCTGGGGTGGAAAAACTGTTTTTT. Translation gives CASSPWDSGVEKLFF.

The chain has TRBV6-1 and TRBJ1-1, with a tentative D call TRBD1 (6 bases). Germline lookup yields CDR1 MNHNS and CDR2 SASEGT. V was trimmed by 1 base and J by 6 bases, leaving 15 bases between them. This CDR3 has 15 amino acids. The DNA of the CDR3 is TGTGCCAGCAGTGAAGTGGGCAGGGGTCAGGCTGAAGCTTTCTTT. This translates into CASSEVGRGQAEAFF.

The chain carries TRBV5-4 and TRBJ1-2; D is perhaps TRBD1 (5 bases). The CDR3 is made up of 13 amino acids. Trimming left V 6 bases short and J 8 bases short, with 17 bases between. Germline V lookup: CDR1 SGHNT, CDR2 YYREEE (reference sequence). CDR3 sequence reads: CASILGGTAGYTF. For the CDR3, the DNA is TGTGCCAGCATCCTTGGAGGGACCGCGGGCTACACCTTC.

This chain's CDR3 is CASSQLLNTEAFF. The DNA for the CDR3 is TGTGCCAGCAGCCAACTCCTGAACACTGAAGCTTTCTTT. The V and J genes are TRBV3-1 (or the pseudogene TRBV3-2) and TRBJ1-1; unclear D gene. The ends were cut back, 2 bases at V and 0 bases at J, with 4 bases in the middle. CDR1 is LGHDT and CDR2 is YNNKEL in the germline V gene (reference sequence). The length of the CDR3 is 13 residues.

V and J are TRBV3-1 (or the pseudogene TRBV3-2) and TRBJ1-1; no definite D call. The length of the CDR3 is 14 residues. Germline values: CDR1 LGHDT, CDR2 YNNKEL (reference sequence). V lost 1 base and J lost 2, with 8 bases in between. The CDR3, as DNA: TGTGCCAGCAGCCAAGTTCTAGAAAACACTGAAGCTTTCTTT. Its protein product is CASSQVLENTEAFF.

The CDR3 DNA reads TGTGCCAGCAGTCCGGACAGACGCTCTGGGGCCAACGTCCTGACTTTC. Its protein is CASSPDRRSGANVLTF. This chain links TRBV6-2 or TRBV6-3 with TRBJ2-6; perhaps TRBD1 as D (6 bases). V gave up 5 bases and J gave up 0 bases, with 11 bases separating them. The CDR3 is made up of 16 amino acids. The germline gives CDR1 MNHEY, CDR2 SVGEGT.

This chain connects TRBV20-1 to TRBJ1-5, with TRBD1 matching 7 bases. This CDR3 has 15 amino acids. The junction had 9 bases not matched to a gene; V was cut back by 3 bases and J by 4 bases. The germline V gene encodes CDR1 DFQATT and CDR2 SNEGSKA (reference sequence). CDR3 in amino acids: CSASGGGANNQPQHF. CDR3 DNA: TGCAGTGCTAGTGGAGGGGGCGCGAATAATCAGCCCCAGCATTTT.

The chain couples TRBV5-1 to TRBJ1-2; no clear D. Trimming cost V 0 bases and J 4 bases, with 10 bases left between them. CDR1 and CDR2 from the germline V gene are SGHRS and YFSETQ. The CDR3 loop spans 14 amino acids. The CDR3 DNA reads TGCGCCAGCAGCTTGGAGGACTCCTCCTATGGCTACACCTTC. Amino acid sequence: CASSLEDSSYGYTF.

The chain couples TRBV12-5 to TRBJ1-1; 9 nucleotides agree with TRBD1. This CDR3 is built from 14 residues. Per germline, CDR1 LGHNT and CDR2 FRNRAP. Losses at the gene ends were 6 bases for V and 5 bases for J; bases not matched to a gene: 7. CDR3 coding DNA: TGTGCTAGTGGATCCACAGGGGGCCTGACTGAAGCTTTCTTT. Protein sequence: CASGSTGGLTEAFF.

The chain links TRBV19 to TRBJ1-5; 7 bases are shared with TRBD1. This CDR3 contains 14 residues. Trimming cost V 4 bases and J 7 bases; bases outside gene matches: 7. Germline loops: CDR1 LNHDA, CDR2 SQIVND (reference sequence). CDR3 nucleotides: TGTGCCAGTAGTACCCCGACAGGGTGGCAGCCCCAGCATTTT. Translating it yields CASSTPTGWQPQHF. Drawing the rest from reference TRBV19 and TRBJ1-5, the complete variable domain is DGGITQSPKYLFRKEGQNVTLSCEQNLNHDAMYWYRQDPGQGLRLIYYSQIVNDFQKGDIAEGYSVSREKKESFPLTVTSAQKNPTAFYLCASSTPTGWQPQHFGDGTRLSIL.

This clone showed up many times. The chain combines TRBV3-1 (or the pseudogene TRBV3-2) with TRBJ2-1, with D tentatively TRBD2 (5 bases). The length of the CDR3 is 12 residues. Trimming took 6 bases from V and 9 from J, leaving 12 bases between them. CDR1 and CDR2 (germline): LGHDT, YNNKEL (reference sequence). CDR3 region: CASSLTSGEQFF. CDR3 DNA sequence: TGTGCCAGCAGTTTAACTAGTGGTGAGCAGTTCTTC.

The genes are TRBV21-1 and TRBJ2-7; the DNA was not used to check the table's D call, TRBD2. TRBV21-1 constitutes a pseudogene. CDR3 length equals 18 residues. The CDR3 is CASSITLLTSGLSYEQYF. In DNA, the CDR3 is TGTGCCAGCAGCATCACTCTCCTTACTAGCGGGCTTAGCTACGAGCAGTACTTC.

This chain connects TRBV9 to TRBJ2-1, with 7 bases matching TRBD2. This CDR3 spans 12 amino acids. J lost 7 bases, V lost 4 bases, and 2 bases had no gene match. The V gene's germline CDR1 is SGDLS and CDR2 YYNGEE. CDR3 protein: CASSPGGNEQFF. Written as DNA, the CDR3 is TGTGCCAGCAGCCCGGGGGGTAATGAGCAGTTCTTC.

This clone was seen at least ten times. The rearrangement links TRBV28 to TRBJ1-5; 8 bases are shared with TRBD1. The CDR3 loop spans 15 amino acids. Germline V CDR1 and CDR2: MDHEN, SYDVKM. V shed 3 bases, J shed 6 bases, and the junction held 7 bases outside the gene matches. The chain's CDR3 is CASSFQTGEGQPQHF. CDR3 nucleotides: TGTGCCAGCAGTTTCCAGACAGGGGAGGGTCAGCCCCAGCATTTT.

V usage is TRBV2 and J usage is TRBJ2-5; the D gene is possibly TRBD1 (5 bases). Germline V gene lookup returns CDR1 SNHLY and CDR2 FYNNEI. CDR3 size: 15 residues. Trimming left V 6 bases short and J 3 bases short, with 17 bases between. DNA for the CDR3: TGTGCCAGCAGCCTAATCCTAGGGGAAGAAGAGACCCAGTACTTC. Translation gives CASSLILGEEETQYF. Full variable domain (rest looked up from reference TRBV2 and TRBJ2-5): EPEVTQTPSHQVTQMGQEVILRCVPISNHLYFYWYRQILGQKVEFLVSFYNNEISEKSEIFDDQFSVERPDGSNFTLKIRSTKLEDSAMYFCASSLILGEEETQYFGPGTRLLVL.

This clone has more than one count but fewer than ten. V usage is TRBV7-9 and J usage is TRBJ2-3, with D perhaps matching TRBD2 (6 bases). Germline V gives CDR1 SEHNR, CDR2 FQNEAQ (reference sequence). With 1 base removed from V and 0 bases from J, the gap between germline ends came to 8 bases. CDR3 size: 15 residues. The DNA for the CDR3 is TGTGCCAGCAGCTTAGGGAGCGGGAGCACAGATACGCAGTATTTT. Its translation: CASSLGSGSTDTQYF.